Detailed here is one T cell receptor (beta chain). A few counts support this clonotype. It lacks a known antigen. No much larger clone is present one base from it, and per-base qualities are unavailable. CDR1 and CDR2 were assigned from the germline V gene as SGHRS and YFSETQ. Cut back by 0 bases and 7 bases, the V and J ends lie 14 bases apart. The CDR3 has 15 amino acids, counting the end cysteine and phenylalanine. Just CDR3 DNA is preserved here, 45 bases in frame from base 1. This sample stems from a study of neurological immune-mediated disorders (dated by TCRdb to between 2017 and 2020). About the full investigation: Among the approximately 35 multiple sclerosis patients, around 31 had relapsing-remitting MS and 3 had secondary progressive MS. Peripheral blood TCR-beta repertoires from HTLV-I-associated myelopathy (HAM/TSP) patients, multiple sclerosis patients and healthy controls were compared by UMI-based sequencing. The roughly 100 TCR-beta libraries covered PBMC samples along with longitudinal samples, technical triplicates, and paired sorted CD4+ and CD8+ T-cell subsets. Of the roughly 70 subjects in the cohort, about 14 were HAM/TSP patients, 34 were multiple sclerosis patients, and roughly 20 were healthy controls. Here is what the overall study found, with its caveats: The highest TCR clonal expansion was observed in HAM/TSP patients, whereas the lowest was observed in MS patients, even when compared with healthy controls. No identical CDR3 amino acid sequences were shared among expanded clones across subjects, suggesting private TCR-beta repertoires in all groups. In a phylogenetic analysis, the repertoires of 18 out of 34 MS patients fell into a single cluster of related CDR3 sequences, pointing to a possible signature at the repertoire level. No association of the MS cluster with clinical or MRI features was observed, and the need for larger cohorts was stated by the authors.

Sorted-subset TCR libraries were prepared from about 1 million sorted CD4+ or CD8+ T cells. The multiple sclerosis patients were enrolled in a US clinical protocol that used magnetic resonance imaging to evaluate disease progression. Peripheral blood underwent Ficoll-Hypaque density gradient centrifugation to isolate PBMCs, which were then cryopreserved in liquid nitrogen. Paired sorted CD4+ and CD8+ subsets came from healthy controls, HAM/TSP patients and MS patients. To synthesize cDNA, template-switch 5'RACE was performed with a primer carrying a 10-nucleotide random unique molecular identifier so that each TCR transcript was tagged. Every sequencing run yielded over 180 million TCR-beta sequences covering 15-18 subjects. The RNeasy kit was used for extraction of total RNA. The KAPA Real-time Library Amplification kit was used to amplify TCR-beta VDJ regions with primers targeting the TCR constant region and the 5'RACE anchor. Sample indexes and Illumina adaptors were added in a first PCR, after which library yield was increased in a second PCR. The roughly 650 bp TCR product was size-selected on a 2% E-gel SizeSelection system after Ampure bead purification. Before pooling, library quality was assessed on a Bioanalyzer, concentration was determined with Qubit, and library quantification was performed with the Kapa Library Quantification kit. An Illumina HiSeq 2500 sequenced the libraries paired-end 2 x 150 bp. To increase sequence diversity, about 24-32% phiX was spiked into each library pool. The study's processing was this. Quality-filtered reads were processed with the UMI-based MiGEC pipeline, and over 90% of raw TCR sequences were removed by the MiGEC pipeline during error correction. VDJ genes were aligned to IMGT germline references, and clonotypes were defined by unique CDR3 amino acid sequence plus V-J genes. Clonal expansion, Shannon diversity and CDR3 relatedness were evaluated with VDJtools (CalcPairwiseDistances, ClusterSamples), while phylogenetic trees were built in CLCbio workbench. Expanded clones were defined as having at least 8 unique UMIs, based on coefficient-of-variation modelling across technical triplicates. TCRdb took the public reads, trimmed them with fastp at Q25, ran MiXCR for clone calling and kept in-frame beta chains. Each CDR3 protein gets just one entry, which takes the most common genes and DNA from the rows behind it. The V and J calls follow TCRdb's processing rather than the paper's. For this sample there are some 22,000 distinct CDR3 sequences; approximately 15% appear just once. The top ten constitute around 7.5% of the sample.

The rearranged segments are TRBV5-1 and TRBJ2-1, with a weak D call of TRBD1 (5 bases match). The source of this sequence is a woman aged 18 to 35 with multiple sclerosis. Sequences were obtained from CD8+ T cells from blood. The CDR3 protein: CASSLGVRAVNEQFF. In nucleotides, the sequence is TGCGCCAGCAGCTTGGGGGTCAGGGCCGTGAATGAGCAGTTCTTC.